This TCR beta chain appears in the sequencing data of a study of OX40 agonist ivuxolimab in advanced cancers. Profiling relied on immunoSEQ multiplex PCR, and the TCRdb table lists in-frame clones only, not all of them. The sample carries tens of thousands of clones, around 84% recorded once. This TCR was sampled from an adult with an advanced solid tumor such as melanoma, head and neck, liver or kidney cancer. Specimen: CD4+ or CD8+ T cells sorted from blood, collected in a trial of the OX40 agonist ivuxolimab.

CDR3 in DNA: TGTGCCAGCATAGCCGGGACTAGTCGGTACAATGAGCAGTTCTTC. It translates to CASIAGTSRYNEQFF. This sequence joins TRBV28 and TRBJ2-1; 8 nucleotides match TRBD2. The CDR3 runs to 15 residues. The J segment lost 4 bases and the V segment lost 7 bases, leaving 9 bases of the junction unmatched. The germline V gene has CDR1 MDHEN and CDR2 SYDVKM.